These T cell receptor beta chains were read from a single sample in a study of control samples from healthy donors and cancer patients. Libraries were prepared by immunoSEQ multiplex PCR; TCRdb keeps only in-frame clonotypes and omits some of them. The sample consists of approximately 2,500 clones, around 98% of them appearing once. Material for sequencing was PBMCs. These receptors were collected from a man between 65 and 79 years old with head and neck cancer. The CDR3 runs from the conserved cysteine through the conserved F or W. The D gene is left open where the match is weak. A row's size may be missing; if present it is once, few, many or a size class.

j_call d_call v_call clone_size cdr3_aa cdr3_nt
TRBJ2-7 NA TRBV4-3 NA CASSQGQGFSYEQYF TGCGCCAGCAGCCAAGGGCAGGGGTTCTCCTACGAGCAGTACTTC
TRBJ2-2 NA TRBV10-3 NA CAISEYRRTGELFF TGTGCCATCAGTGAGTACAGGCGCACCGGGGAGCTGTTTTTT
TRBJ2-5 NA TRBV5-5 NA CASSQGETQYF TGTGCCAGCAGCCAGGGGGAGACCCAGTACTTC
TRBJ2-1 NA TRBV2 NA CASSGTAYNEQFF TGTGCCAGCAGTGGGACTGCCTACAATGAGCAGTTCTTC
TRBJ1-1 NA TRBV7-9 NA CASSFWQGNTEAFF TGTGCCAGCAGCTTTTGGCAGGGGAACACTGAAGCCTTCTTT
TRBJ1-3 TRBD1 TRBV5-1 NA CASSSGQQVSVSGNTIYF TGCGCCAGCAGCTCGGGACAGCAAGTTTCCGTCTCTGGAAACACCATATATTTT
TRBJ2-1 NA TRBV19 NA CASSIRLAYEQFF TGTGCCAGTAGTATCCGGCTAGCTTATGAGCAGTTCTTC
TRBJ1-1 NA TRBV2 NA CASSGNLNTEAFF TGTGCCAGCAGTGGTAATTTGAACACTGAAGCTTTCTTT
TRBJ1-2 NA TRBV6-2/TRBV6-3 NA CASSYTGPNYGYTF TGTGCCAGCAGTTACACCGGGCCTAACTATGGCTACACCTTC
TRBJ2-7 TRBD1 TRBV5-1 NA CASTQTGGSYEQYF TGCGCCAGCACCCAGACAGGGGGGTCCTACGAGCAGTACTTC
TRBJ1-1 NA TRBV2 NA CASSGYTEAFF TGTGCCAGCAGTGGGTATACTGAAGCTTTCTTT
TRBJ2-5 NA TRBV9 NA CASSITAEGHQETQYF TGTGCCAGCAGCATTACCGCGGAGGGGCACCAAGAGACCCAGTACTTC
TRBJ2-1 NA TRBV2 NA CASSERRGEQFF TGTGCCAGCAGTGAGCGGCGAGGGGAGCAGTTCTTC
TRBJ1-4 TRBD1 TRBV4-3 NA CASSANRGQAEKLFF TGCGCCAGCAGCGCGAATAGGGGACAGGCTGAAAAACTGTTTTTT
TRBJ1-2 NA TRBV12-3/TRBV12-4 once CASSSGIVYGYTF TGTGCCAGCAGTTCGGGGATCGTCTATGGCTACACCTTC
TRBJ2-7 NA TRBV2 NA CASSDNRAFPYEQYF TGTGCCAGCAGTGACAACAGGGCGTTTCCCTACGAGCAGTACTTC
TRBJ1-5 NA TRBV6-2/TRBV6-3 NA CASSYSAGLSNQPQHF TGTGCCAGCAGTTACTCGGCCGGACTGAGCAATCAGCCCCAGCATTTT
TRBJ1-3 NA TRBV6-5 NA CASMGGNTIYF TGTGCCAGCATGGGAGGGAACACCATATATTTT